This TCR beta chain emerged from a study of shared clonotypes between healthy human individuals. Overall study: The study enrolled a couple of women and three men aged 18 to 49. Three plates were used per donor for CD4 naive, three for CD4 memory, two for CD8 naive and one for CD8 memory.

The table lists this clone with a few counts. Its antigen is currently unknown. Whole-study results and caveats: Naive subsets tended to show greater estimated richness than memory subsets. Clonotype sharing among donors was thought likely to change with sequencing depth.

Trimming shortened V by 3 bases and J by 3 bases, and 9 bases separated the two germline ends. Looked up from germline, CDR1 is SEHNR and CDR2 is FQNEAQ (reference sequence). The CDR3 runs to 14 residues. Produced via immunoSEQ multiplex PCR; TCRdb's table is partial and in-frame only. The profile shows a few million clones, approximately 92% of them singletons. The source of this sequence is a man aged 18 to 29 in good health. The specimen was naive CD4+ T cells sorted from blood. Sample subset: CD45RA+ positively selected. The V gene is TRBV7-9, the J gene TRBJ1-5; D is perhaps TRBD1 (6 bases). The CDR3 sequence: CASSLAGDNQPQHF. In DNA, the CDR3 is TGTGCCAGCAGCTTGGCAGGGGACAATCAGCCCCAGCATTTT.